This T cell receptor (beta chain) originates from a study of T cell responses to AZD1222 COVID-19 vaccine. This CDR3 has 13 residues. Trimming removed 1 base at V and 5 bases at J, with 6 bases between. CDR1 is SGHTA and CDR2 is FQGTGA in the germline V gene. Profiling relied on immunoSEQ multiplex PCR, and the TCRdb table lists in-frame clones only, not all of them. The data show 100,000 to 150,000 clones, 84% seen once. The source of this sequence is an adult who received the AZD1222 COVID-19 vaccine. This specimen consisted of peripheral blood, obtained 28 days after the second AZD1222 dose. J is TRBJ2-1 and V is TRBV7-3; D is undetermined. CDR3 sequence (DNA): TGTGCCAGCAGCTTAAGTTTTGACAATGAGCAGTTCTTC. Translating it yields CASSLSFDNEQFF.